The source of this T cell receptor (beta chain) is a study of T cell responses to AZD1222 COVID-19 vaccine. Points from the study as a whole: Seropositivity was recorded at baseline in only 6 or 7 AZD1222 recipients.

A note on this clone: Its antigen is currently unknown.

Germline V gene data show CDR1 as LNHDA and CDR2 as SQIVND (reference sequence). V lost 6 bases to trimming and J lost 4 bases, with 18 bases between them. The CDR3 extends over 15 amino acids. Clones were read by immunoSEQ multiplex PCR, and TCRdb kept only the in-frame ones, dropping some. The sample shows under 170,000 clones, 80% to 95% of them seen only once. The J gene is TRBJ1-1, the V gene TRBV19; perhaps TRBD1 as D (5 bases). The sequence was collected from an adult who received the AZD1222 COVID-19 vaccine. The starting material was peripheral blood, obtained 28 days after the second AZD1222 dose. DNA for the CDR3: TGTGCCAGTAGGATGGGGGACCAGGGCGGCACTGAAGCTTTCTTT. Translation gives CASRMGDQGGTEAFF.